The clone carrying this T cell receptor beta chain was counted at least ten times. What it recognizes is unknown. Stated time point: persistent/refractory GD, antithyroid drugs over 5 years with positive TRAb. PBMC-derived RNA was used for the TCR library. Enrollment of patients was through an endocrinology department in Xi'an, China. This record belongs to a study of regulatory T cells in long-lasting Graves disease. As for the study in general: Over 5 years of antithyroid drugs with positive TSH receptor antibodies was taken to mean persistent Graves' disease.

Findings and caveats of the study: Favored gene segments in persistent disease were TRBV28, TRBJ1-2 and TRBJ2-5.

Between the trimmed V and J ends, which lost 1 base and 8 bases, there was a span of 15 bases. The germline gives CDR1 DFQATT, CDR2 SNEGSKA (reference sequence). This CDR3 spans 14 amino acids. For TCR beta, libraries came from iRepertoire HTBI primers and Arm-PCR of CDR3 regions. Each CDR3 protein is one row after TCRdb ran MiXCR on the multiplex PCR reads. This sample has 650,000 to 850,000 distinct CDR3 sequences, with 25% to 35% found just once. The TCR originated in a female donor with Graves disease. The J gene is TRBJ1-5, the V gene TRBV20-1; D not certain. This specimen was peripheral blood mononuclear cells (PBMCs), taken when the disease was refractory, from a patient treated with antithyroid drugs. The CDR3 spells CSARGEGIFEPQHF. The CDR3 bases are TGCAGTGCTAGAGGGGAAGGGATATTCGAGCCCCAGCATTTT.